This T cell receptor beta chain was recovered during a study of OX40 agonist ivuxolimab in advanced cancers. Overall study context: An anti-OX40 (CD134) antibody with agonistic activity, ivuxolimab, was administered to patients. The study's findings and limits: Dose levels from 0.1 to 3.0 mg/kg saw CD4+ and CD8+ blood T cells expand clonally by week 6. Some nonresponders likewise displayed low normalized T-cell clonal expansion.

About this clone itself: Antigen unknown.

The repertoire was sequenced with immunoSEQ multiplex PCR; TCRdb's copy has only in-frame clones and lacks some. Here the sample spans 50,000 to 65,000 clones, 89% being singletons. The germline V gene has CDR1 MNHEY and CDR2 SMNVEV (reference sequence). The V end was cut by 0 bases, the J end by 4 bases, with 7 bases between. The CDR3 extends over 13 amino acids. This clonotype originated in an adult with an advanced solid tumor such as melanoma, head and neck, liver or kidney cancer. The V gene is TRBV27, the J gene TRBJ2-7, with D possibly matching TRBD2 (5 bases). The sequencing used CD4+ or CD8+ T cells sorted from blood, collected in a trial of the OX40 agonist ivuxolimab. Here the CDR3 DNA reads TGTGCCAGCAGTTTATCAGGAGGTTACGAGCAGTACTTC. Amino acid sequence: CASSLSGGYEQYF.